This TCR beta chain was observed in a study of T cells after posttransplantation cyclophosphamide. Method: immunoSEQ multiplex PCR; TCRdb's copy keeps in-frame clones and lacks some. Sampling found under 1,500 clones, none seen once. Germline V gives CDR1 MNHEY, CDR2 SVGAGI. The V gene end was trimmed by 4 bases and the J gene end by 3 bases; junction bases not matched to a gene: 7. The CDR3 spans 15 residues. Busulfan-fludarabine conditioning, marrow transplant, and cyclophosphamide on days +3 and +4 were administered. By share, this clone counts as medium-sized. The material was PBMCs, obtained 84 days after allogeneic stem cell transplant with posttransplant cyclophosphamide. V and J are TRBV6-5 and TRBJ2-7; TRBD2 agrees at 9 bases. The clonotype originates from a young adult male patient who received an allogeneic stem cell transplant from a related donor, was CMV-positive, and had no GVHD. The graft donor may account for some of the T cells. The CDR3 DNA is TGTGCCAGCAGTTCCGGGGCGGGGGGGAACTACGAGCAGTACTTC. This sequence encodes CASSSGAGGNYEQYF.